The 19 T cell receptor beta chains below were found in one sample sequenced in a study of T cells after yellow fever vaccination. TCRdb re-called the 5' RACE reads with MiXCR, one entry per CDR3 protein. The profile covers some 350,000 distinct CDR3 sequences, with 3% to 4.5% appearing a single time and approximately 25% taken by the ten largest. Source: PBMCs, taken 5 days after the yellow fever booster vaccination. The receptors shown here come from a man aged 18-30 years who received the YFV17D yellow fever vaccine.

CDR3 coding DNA: TGTGCCAGCACCCAAGGGACAGGGGGCCTGAAGACCCAGTACTTC. This codes for CASTQGTGGLKTQYF. The V and J genes are TRBV12-3 or TRBV12-4 and TRBJ2-5, with TRBD1 matching 12 bases. V shed 7 bases and J 6 bases; nucleotides not matched to a gene: 9. CDR3 length: 15 amino acids.

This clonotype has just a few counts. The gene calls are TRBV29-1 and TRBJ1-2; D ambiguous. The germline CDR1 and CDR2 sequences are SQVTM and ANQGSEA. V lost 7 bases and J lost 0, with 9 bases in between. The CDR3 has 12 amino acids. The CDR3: CSDRTPNYGYTF. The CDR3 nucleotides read TGCAGCGACAGAACCCCTAACTATGGCTACACCTTC.

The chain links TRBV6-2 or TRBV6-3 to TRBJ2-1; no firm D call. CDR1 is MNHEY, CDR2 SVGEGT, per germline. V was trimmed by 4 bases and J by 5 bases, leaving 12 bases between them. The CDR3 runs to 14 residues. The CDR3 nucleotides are TGTGCCAGCAGTTCTCTGACACTTAACAATGAGCAGTTCTTC. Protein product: CASSSLTLNNEQFF.

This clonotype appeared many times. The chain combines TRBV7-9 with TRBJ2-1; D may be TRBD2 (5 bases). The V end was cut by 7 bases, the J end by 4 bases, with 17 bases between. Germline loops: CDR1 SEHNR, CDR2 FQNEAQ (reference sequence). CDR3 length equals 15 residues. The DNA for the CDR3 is TGTGCCAGCACGGAATGGAGGTCCCAGTACAATGAGCAGTTCTTC. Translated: CASTEWRSQYNEQFF.

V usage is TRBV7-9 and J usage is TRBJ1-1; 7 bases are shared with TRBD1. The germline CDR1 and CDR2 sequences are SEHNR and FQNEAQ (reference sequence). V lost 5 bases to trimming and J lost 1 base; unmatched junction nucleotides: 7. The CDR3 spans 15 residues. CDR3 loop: CASSTPTGKNTEAFF. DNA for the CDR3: TGTGCCAGCAGCACCCCGACAGGGAAGAACACTGAAGCTTTCTTT.

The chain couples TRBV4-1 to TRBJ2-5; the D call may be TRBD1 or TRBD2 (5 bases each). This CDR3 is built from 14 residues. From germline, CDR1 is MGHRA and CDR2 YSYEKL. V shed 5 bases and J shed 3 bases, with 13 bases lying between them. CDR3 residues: CASSTMGPEETQYF. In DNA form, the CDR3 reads TGCGCCAGCAGCACTATGGGACCGGAAGAGACCCAGTACTTC.

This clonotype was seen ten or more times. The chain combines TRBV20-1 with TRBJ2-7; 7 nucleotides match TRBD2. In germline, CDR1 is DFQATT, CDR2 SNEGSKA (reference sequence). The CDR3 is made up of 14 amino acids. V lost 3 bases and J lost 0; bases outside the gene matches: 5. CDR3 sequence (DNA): TGCAGTGCTAGCGGGGGGACCTCCTCCTACGAGCAGTACTTC. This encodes CSASGGTSSYEQYF.

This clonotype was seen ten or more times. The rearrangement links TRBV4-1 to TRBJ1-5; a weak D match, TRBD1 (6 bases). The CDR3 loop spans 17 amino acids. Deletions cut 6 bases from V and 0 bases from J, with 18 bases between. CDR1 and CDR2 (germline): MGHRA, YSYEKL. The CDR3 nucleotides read TGCGCCAGCAGTCGGGGGGGCCTGATAACTAGCAATCAGCCCCAGCATTTT. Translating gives CASSRGGLITSNQPQHF.

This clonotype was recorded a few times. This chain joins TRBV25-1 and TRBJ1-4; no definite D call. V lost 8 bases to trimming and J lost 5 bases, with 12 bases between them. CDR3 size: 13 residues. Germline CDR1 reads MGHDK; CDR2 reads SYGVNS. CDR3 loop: CASSGSGNEKLFF. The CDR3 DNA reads TGTGCCAGCTCGGGGTCGGGAAATGAAAAACTGTTTTTT.

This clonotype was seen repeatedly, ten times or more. The CDR3 reads CASSYTGTGAKNIQYF. DNA for the CDR3: TGTGCCAGCAGCTACACCGGGACAGGGGCCAAAAACATTCAGTACTTC. J is TRBJ2-4 and V is TRBV6-5; 9 bases are a match to TRBD1. The CDR3 runs to 16 residues. Germline V gene lookup returns CDR1 MNHEY and CDR2 SVGAGI. The V segment lost 6 bases and the J segment 1 base; nucleotides outside the gene matches: 7.

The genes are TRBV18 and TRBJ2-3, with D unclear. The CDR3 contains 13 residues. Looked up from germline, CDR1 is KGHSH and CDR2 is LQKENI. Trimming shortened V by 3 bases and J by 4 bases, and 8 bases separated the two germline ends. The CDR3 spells CASSPRVPDTQYF. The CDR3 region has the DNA TGTGCCAGCTCACCCCGGGTGCCAGATACGCAGTATTTT.

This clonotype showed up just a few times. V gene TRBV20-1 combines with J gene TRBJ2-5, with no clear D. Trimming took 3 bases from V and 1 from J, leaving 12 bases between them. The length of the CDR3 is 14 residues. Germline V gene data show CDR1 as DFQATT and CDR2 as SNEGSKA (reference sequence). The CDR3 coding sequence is TGCAGTGCTAGGAATAGGGTGGGCCAAGAGACCCAGTACTTC. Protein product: CSARNRVGQETQYF.

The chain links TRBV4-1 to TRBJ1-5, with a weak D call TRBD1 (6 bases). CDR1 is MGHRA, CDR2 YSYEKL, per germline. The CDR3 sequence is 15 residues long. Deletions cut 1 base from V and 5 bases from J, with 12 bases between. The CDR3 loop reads CASSQAPAGDQPQHF. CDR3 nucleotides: TGCGCCAGCAGCCAAGCCCCGGCAGGGGATCAGCCCCAGCATTTT.

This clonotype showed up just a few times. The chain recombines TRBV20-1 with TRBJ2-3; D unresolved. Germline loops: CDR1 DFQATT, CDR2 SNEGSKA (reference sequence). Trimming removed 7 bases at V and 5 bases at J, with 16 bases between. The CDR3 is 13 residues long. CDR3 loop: CSGIVNAEDTQYF. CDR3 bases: TGCAGTGGGATAGTCAACGCGGAAGATACGCAGTATTTT.

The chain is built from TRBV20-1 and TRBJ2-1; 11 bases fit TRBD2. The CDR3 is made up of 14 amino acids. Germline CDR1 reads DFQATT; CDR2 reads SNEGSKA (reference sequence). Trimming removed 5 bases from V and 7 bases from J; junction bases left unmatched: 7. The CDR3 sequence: CSAGTSGIGNEQFF. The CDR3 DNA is TGCAGTGCTGGGACTAGCGGAATCGGAAATGAGCAGTTCTTC.

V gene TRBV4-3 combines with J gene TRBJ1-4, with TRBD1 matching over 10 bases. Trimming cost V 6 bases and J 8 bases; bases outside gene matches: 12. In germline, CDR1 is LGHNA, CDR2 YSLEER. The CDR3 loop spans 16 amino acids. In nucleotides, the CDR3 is TGCGCCAGCAGGCCGGGACAGGGGAAAGGTGGAGAAAAACTGTTTTTT. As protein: CASRPGQGKGGEKLFF.

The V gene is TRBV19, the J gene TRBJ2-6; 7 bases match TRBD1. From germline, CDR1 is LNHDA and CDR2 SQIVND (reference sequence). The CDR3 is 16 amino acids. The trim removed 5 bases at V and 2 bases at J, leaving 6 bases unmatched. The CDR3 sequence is CASSPDRVAGANVLTF. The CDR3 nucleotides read TGTGCCAGTAGTCCCGACAGGGTGGCTGGGGCCAACGTCCTGACTTTC.

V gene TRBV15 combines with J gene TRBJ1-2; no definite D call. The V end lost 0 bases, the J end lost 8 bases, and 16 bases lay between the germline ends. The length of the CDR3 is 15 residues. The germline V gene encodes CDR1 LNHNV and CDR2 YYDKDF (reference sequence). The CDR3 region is CATSRDVGLEGGYTF. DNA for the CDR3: TGTGCCACCAGCAGAGACGTCGGGCTCGAAGGGGGCTACACCTTC. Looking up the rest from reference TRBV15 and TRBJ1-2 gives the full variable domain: DAMVIQNPRYQVTQFGKPVTLSCSQTLNHNVMYWYQQKSSQAPKLLFHYYDKDFNNEADTPDNFQSRRPNTSFCFLDIRSPGLGDTAMYLCATSRDVGLEGGYTFGSGTRLTVV.

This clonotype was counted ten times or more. In DNA form, the CDR3 reads TGTGCCAGCAGCAGACAGAAAGCCTCCAATGAGCAGTTCTTC. Protein: CASSRQKASNEQFF. The rearrangement joins TRBV6-5 to TRBJ2-1; D may be TRBD1 (5 bases). Germline V gene sequence: CDR1 MNHEY, CDR2 SVGAGI. The CDR3 has 14 amino acids. V lost 6 bases and J 6 bases, leaving 15 bases between the germline ends.